The TCR beta chain described here comes from a study of neoadjuvant anti-PD-1 for oral cavity cancer. Study overall: Patients without progression got a fourth dose around day 43. Whole-study results and caveats: Pretreatment Treg/Th17 ratio correlated inversely with post-treatment tumor clonality. After neoadjuvant nivolumab, PBMC T cell clonality was significantly higher in non-responders than responders.

Germline V gene lookup returns CDR1 MNHEY and CDR2 SVGAGI. This CDR3 is 14 amino acids long. V lost 6 bases to trimming and J lost 4 bases, with 15 bases between them. No culture or expansion preceded analysis of these blood cells. TCRdb's table, derived via immunoSEQ multiplex PCR, lists solely in-frame clones and lacks some. Of about 81,000 clones listed, 70% to 85% are singletons. Remarks on this clone: No antigen is known for it.

The sample was PBMCs, taken before nivolumab (anti-PD-1) treatment. J is TRBJ1-1 and V is TRBV6-5; D unresolved. This clonotype originated in a person aged 40 to 85 with oral cavity squamous cell carcinoma. The CDR3 DNA sequence: TGTGCCAGCAGCCGGGAAGGGAGGTTCACTGAAGCTTTCTTT. Encoded protein: CASSREGRFTEAFF.